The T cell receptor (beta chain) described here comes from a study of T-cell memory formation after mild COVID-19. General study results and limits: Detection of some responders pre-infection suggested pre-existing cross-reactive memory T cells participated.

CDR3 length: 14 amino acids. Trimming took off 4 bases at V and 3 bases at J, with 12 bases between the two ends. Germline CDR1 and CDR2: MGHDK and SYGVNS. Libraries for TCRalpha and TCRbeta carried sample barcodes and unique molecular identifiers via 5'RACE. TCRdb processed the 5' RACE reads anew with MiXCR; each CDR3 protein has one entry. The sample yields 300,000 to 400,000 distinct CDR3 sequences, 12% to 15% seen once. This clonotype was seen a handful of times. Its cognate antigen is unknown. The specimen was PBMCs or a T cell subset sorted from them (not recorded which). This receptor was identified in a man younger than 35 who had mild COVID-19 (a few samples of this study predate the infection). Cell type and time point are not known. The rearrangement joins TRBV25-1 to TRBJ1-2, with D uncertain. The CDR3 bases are TGTGCCAGCAGTGCCTCAGCGGGAGACTATGGCTACACCTTC. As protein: CASSASAGDYGYTF.